One and the same sample provided the 25 T cell receptor beta chains below, sequenced in a study of spatial heterogeneity in lung cancer (dated by TCRdb to the late 2010s). The investigation overall reported the following: The tumor nonsynonymous mutation count correlated with the number of expanded intratumoral alpha and beta TCRs.

Receptor libraries were prepared by 5' RACE. Sequencing used a NextSeq 500. TCRdb trimmed public reads at Q25 via fastp, called clones via MiXCR and kept in-frame beta chains. Entries are consolidated by CDR3 protein sequence, retaining the most common genes and DNA. The sample table holds thousands of distinct CDR3 sequences, of which roughly 6% were seen once. The ten largest clonotypes hold over 20% of the sample. Antigen specificity for these receptors is unknown. The sample's time point, from its label and the paper: sample taken at primary tumor resection. This material consisted of lung tumor tissue, taken at surgery. The receptors shown here come from a female donor with early-stage non-small cell lung cancer.

This clonotype was picked up many times. The chain links TRBV4-3 to TRBJ1-3; 7 bases are shared with TRBD1. This CDR3 contains 16 residues. The V segment lost 5 bases and the J segment 1 base; nucleotides outside the gene matches: 8. Germline lookup yields CDR1 LGHNA and CDR2 YSLEER. CDR3 nucleotide sequence: TGCGCCAGCAGCTATCAGACACAGGGGTCTGGAAACACCATATATTTT. Translating it yields CASSYQTQGSGNTIYF.

By frequency in the sample, this clonotype is medium-sized. The chain employs TRBV7-2 and TRBJ2-7; 9 positions agree with TRBD1. Germline V CDR1 and CDR2: SGHTA, FQGNSA. The CDR3 runs 15 residues. V lost 2 bases to trimming and J lost 4 bases; unmatched junction nucleotides: 6. The CDR3 sequence is CASSLKTGQGYEQYF. The CDR3, as DNA: TGTGCCAGCAGCTTAAAGACAGGACAGGGGTACGAGCAGTACTTC.

Ten or more counts support this clonotype. This chain connects TRBV21-1 to TRBJ2-3; the table's TRBD2 call for D was not verified on the DNA. TRBV21-1 is assigned pseudogene status. CDR3 length: 13 amino acids. CDR3 sequence: CAGGLAAHHTQYF. CDR3 coding DNA: TGTGCCGGGGGACTAGCGGCCCACCATACGCAGTATTTT.

The chain combines TRBV4-3 with TRBJ2-7; maybe TRBD2 (6 bases). Trimming took 1 base from V and 6 from J, leaving 13 bases between them. The germline CDR1 and CDR2 sequences are LGHNA and YSLEER. The CDR3 extends over 14 amino acids. The CDR3 loop reads CASSQGLLGGEQYF. The CDR3 nucleotides read TGCGCCAGCAGCCAAGGGCTATTGGGGGGCGAGCAGTACTTC.

At least ten counts were recorded for this clonotype. V usage is TRBV2 and J usage is TRBJ1-1, with unresolved D. Germline V CDR1 and CDR2: SNHLY, FYNNEI. This CDR3 is 14 amino acids long. Trimming removed 1 base from V and 8 bases from J, with 14 bases in between. CDR3 nucleotide sequence: TGTGCCAGCAGTGAAGGTGGTAGTCGGAAGGAAGCTTTCTTT. As protein: CASSEGGSRKEAFF.

By share, this clonotype ranks as medium-sized (0.01 to 0.1%). The genes are TRBV28 and TRBJ1-4, with a weak D call TRBD1 (6 bases). Trimming stripped 4 bases from V and 0 bases from J, with 6 bases between. CDR1 is MDHEN and CDR2 is SYDVKM in the germline V gene. The CDR3 sequence is 14 residues long. CDR3: CASSWTATNEKLFF. The CDR3 DNA follows: TGTGCCAGCAGTTGGACAGCAACTAATGAAAAACTGTTTTTT. Based on the CDR3 plus reference TRBV28 and TRBJ1-4, the full variable domain is DVKVTQSSRYLVKRTGEKVFLECVQDMDHENMFWYRQDPGLGLRLIYFSYDVKMKEKGDIPEGYSVSREKKERFSLILESASTNQTSMYLCASSWTATNEKLFFGSGTQLSVL.

The chain combines TRBV20-1 with TRBJ2-3, with 8 bases identical to TRBD2. The CDR3 extends over 13 amino acids. Germline V lookup: CDR1 DFQATT, CDR2 SNEGSKA (reference sequence). CDR3 sequence: CGEGAGAADTQYF. The DNA of the CDR3 is TGCGGTGAGGGAGCGGGAGCAGCTGATACGCAGTATTTT.

This clonotype was seen ten or more times. The chain couples TRBV7-8 to TRBJ2-7, with 7 positions matching TRBD2. The germline V gene encodes CDR1 SGHVS and CDR2 FQNEAQ. The CDR3 spans 16 residues. V lost 5 bases to trimming and J lost 3 bases; unmatched junction nucleotides: 13. DNA for the CDR3: TGTGCCAGCAGCCCCAGCGGGGACGGAAACTACTACGAGCAGTACTTC. The encoded protein is CASSPSGDGNYYEQYF.

This clonotype was picked up many times. V usage is TRBV7-9 and J usage is TRBJ2-1; 9 bases fit TRBD2. With 6 bases clipped from V and 7 bases from J, the junction kept 19 bases outside the gene matches. Germline V gene sequence: CDR1 SEHNR, CDR2 FQNEAQ (reference sequence). This CDR3 has 18 amino acids. The CDR3 sequence: CASSLAGGLNSPLNEQFF. The CDR3 DNA reads as TGTGCCAGCAGTCTCGCGGGGGGGCTTAATTCCCCGTTGAATGAGCAGTTCTTC.

In its sample, this clonotype was seen many times. The rearrangement uses TRBV7-9 and TRBJ2-3; D is unclear. The V end lost 10 bases, the J end lost 1 base, and 15 bases lay between the germline ends. Germline CDR1 reads SEHNR; CDR2 reads FQNEAQ (reference sequence). This CDR3 is 14 amino acids long. CDR3 DNA sequence: TGTGCCACCTCCCACCGCCTGGGCACAGATACGCAGTATTTT. Its translation is CATSHRLGTDTQYF.

This clonotype appeared many times. The chain links TRBV6-2 or TRBV6-3 to TRBJ2-1; 8 nucleotides align to TRBD2. The germline V gene encodes CDR1 MNHEY and CDR2 SVGEGT. Unmatched junction bases numbered 21, after V lost 6 bases and J lost 2 bases. CDR3 length equals 20 residues. CDR3 residues: CASSTTVSGGYLGPYNEQFF. CDR3 DNA: TGTGCCAGCAGCACCACCGTGTCGGGAGGGTACCTCGGGCCCTACAATGAGCAGTTCTTC.

This clonotype was picked up a small number of times. The J gene is TRBJ1-5, the V gene TRBV9; 9 bases match TRBD1. CDR3 length: 14 amino acids. Looked up from germline, CDR1 is SGDLS and CDR2 is YYNGEE. Trimming took 3 bases from V and 5 from J; bases not matched to a gene: 3. DNA of the CDR3: TGTGCCAGCAGCGATGGGACAGGGTATCAGCCCCAGCATTTT. The encoded protein is CASSDGTGYQPQHF.

The V call is TRBV20-1, the J call TRBJ1-6; no clear D gene. V dropped 6 bases and J dropped 4 bases, with 10 bases sitting between them. Per germline, CDR1 DFQATT and CDR2 SNEGSKA (reference sequence). This CDR3 region has 13 residues. The CDR3 loop is CSAGTAYNSPLHF. CDR3 in DNA: TGCAGTGCCGGTACAGCGTATAATTCACCCCTCCACTTT.

This clonotype occurred a few times. CDR3 DNA: TGTGCCAGCAGCTTAGGTGGGACAGGATGGAGCGAGCAGTACTTC. It specifies CASSLGGTGWSEQYF. The V and J genes are TRBV13 and TRBJ2-7; TRBD1 agrees at 8 bases. The length of the CDR3 is 15 residues. V was clipped by 0 bases and J by 6 bases; unmatched bases: 7. Germline CDR1 PRHDT, CDR2 FYEKMQ (reference sequence).

This clonotype ranks as medium-sized (0.01 to 0.1%). The chain links TRBV19 to TRBJ2-4; D is unresolved. CDR1 is LNHDA and CDR2 is SQIVND in the germline V gene (reference sequence). The V and J ends lost 7 bases and 0 bases respectively, with 13 bases between them. The CDR3 covers 15 residues. CDR3 coding DNA: TGTGCCAGTACCGACGTGGCTCTAGCCAAAAACATTCAGTACTTC. Translating gives CASTDVALAKNIQYF.

This clonotype ranks as medium-sized. The chain joins TRBV6-5 to TRBJ1-1; the D is unclear. The CDR3 runs 14 residues. Germline values: CDR1 MNHEY, CDR2 SVGAGI. Trimming shortened V by 5 bases and J by 1 base, and 11 bases separated the two germline ends. CDR3 protein: CASSQPLKNTEAFF. CDR3 in DNA: TGTGCCAGCAGTCAGCCCCTAAAGAACACTGAAGCTTTCTTT.

The sample holds many counts of this clonotype. The chain employs TRBV4-3 and TRBJ2-1; D is possibly TRBD1 (5 bases). CDR3 length equals 16 residues. V was trimmed by 1 base and J by 4 bases, leaving 14 bases between them. Germline assignment: CDR1 LGHNA and CDR2 YSLEER. In nucleotides, the CDR3 is TGCGCCAGCAGCCAAGGGCTCAGGGTCACATACAATGAGCAGTTCTTC. Its protein product is CASSQGLRVTYNEQFF.

This clonotype was seen at least ten times. The V and J genes are TRBV7-2 and TRBJ2-3, with 11 bases lining up with TRBD2. The J segment lost 9 bases and the V segment lost 1 base, leaving 3 bases of the junction unmatched. This CDR3 is built from 14 residues. CDR1 and CDR2 from the germline V gene are SGHTA and FQGNSA. The CDR3 DNA follows: TGTGCCAGCAGCTTAGTAGCGGGAGGGCCCACGCAGTATTTT. It codes for CASSLVAGGPTQYF.

Ten or more counts support this clonotype. The rearrangement links TRBV7-9 to TRBJ2-3, with TRBD2 matching 7 bases. Germline V gene sequence: CDR1 SEHNR, CDR2 FQNEAQ (reference sequence). Trimming removed 1 base from V and 4 bases from J; junction bases left unmatched: 8. This CDR3 is 16 amino acids long. The CDR3 sequence: CASSLGSSGTADTQYF. In DNA, the CDR3 is TGTGCCAGCAGCTTAGGATCAAGCGGGACGGCAGATACGCAGTATTTT.

J is TRBJ2-5 and V is TRBV11-2, with 12 bases aligning to TRBD2. Germline V gives CDR1 SGHAT, CDR2 FQNNGV. V lost 6 bases and J lost 5; bases outside the gene matches: 10. The CDR3 totals 16 residues. CDR3 loop: CASRTGLAGSGETQYF. CDR3 sequence (DNA): TGTGCCAGCAGGACGGGACTAGCGGGTTCGGGCGAGACCCAGTACTTC.

This clonotype was detected once. A much larger clone differs from this one at a single base, so this may be a read error. CDR3 in amino acids: CAGSLGPYEQYF. Written as DNA, the CDR3 is TGTGCCGGCAGCTTAGGCCCCTACGAGCAGTACTTC. The chain couples TRBV7-2 to TRBJ2-7; no clear D gene. Germline V CDR1 and CDR2: SGHTA, FQGNSA. The CDR3 is 12 residues long.

This clonotype was observed at least ten times. The chain combines TRBV7-2 with TRBJ2-2, with 13 positions matching TRBD2. The V and J ends lost 5 bases and 5 bases, in that order; junction bases with no gene match: 11. The germline CDR1 and CDR2 sequences are SGHTA and FQGNSA. The CDR3 covers 18 residues. CDR3 amino acids: CASSITTPGLAGTGELFF. The CDR3 coding sequence is TGTGCCAGCAGCATCACAACCCCGGGACTAGCGGGGACCGGGGAGCTGTTTTTT.

This clonotype qualifies as medium-sized. The chain recombines TRBV20-1 with TRBJ2-7; 9 positions match TRBD2. V gave up 6 bases and J gave up 3 bases; unmatched junction bases: 6. The length of the CDR3 is 13 residues. The V gene's germline CDR1 is DFQATT and CDR2 SNEGSKA (reference sequence). The CDR3 DNA reads TGCAGTGCGAGTAGCGGGGGTATCTACGAGCAGTACTTC. Protein: CSASSGGIYEQYF.

In this sample, this clonotype turned up a few times. The J gene is TRBJ2-1, the V gene TRBV7-6; 7 bases match TRBD2. CDR1 is SGHVS, CDR2 FNYEAQ, per germline. V dropped 3 bases and J dropped 9; count of bases not matched to a gene: 14. This CDR3 is 16 amino acids long. The CDR3 region has the DNA TGTGCCAGCAGCTTTGCGGCGGGAGTGGCCTCTGGTGAGCAGTTCTTC. This codes for CASSFAAGVASGEQFF. The full variable domain, with the rest looked up from reference TRBV7-6 and TRBJ2-1, is GAGVSQSPRYKVTKRGQDVALRCDPISGHVSLYWYRQALGQGPEFLTYFNYEAQQDKSGLPNDRFSAERPEGSISTLTIQRTEQRDSAMYRCASSFAAGVASGEQFFGPGTRLTVL.

The V gene is TRBV5-8, the J gene TRBJ1-2, with 9 bases matching TRBD1. J lost 1 base, V lost 1 base, and 2 bases had no gene match. The germline gives CDR1 SGHTS, CDR2 YDEGEE. The CDR3 runs to 15 residues. CDR3 in DNA: TGTGCCAGCAGCTTGCCGGGACAGGGTAACTATGGCTACACCTTC. Translating gives CASSLPGQGNYGYTF.